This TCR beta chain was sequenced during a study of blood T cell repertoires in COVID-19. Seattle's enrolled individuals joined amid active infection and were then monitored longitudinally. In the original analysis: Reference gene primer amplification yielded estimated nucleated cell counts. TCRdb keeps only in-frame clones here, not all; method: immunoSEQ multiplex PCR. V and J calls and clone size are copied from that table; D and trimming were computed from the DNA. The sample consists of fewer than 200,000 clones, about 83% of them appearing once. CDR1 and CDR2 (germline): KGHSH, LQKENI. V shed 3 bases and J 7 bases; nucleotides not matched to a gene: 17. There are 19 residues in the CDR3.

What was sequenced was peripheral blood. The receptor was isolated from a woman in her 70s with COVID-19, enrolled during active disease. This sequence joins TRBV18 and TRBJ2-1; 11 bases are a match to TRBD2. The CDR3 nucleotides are TGTGCCAGCTCACCTTGGGCACCTTCACTAGCGGGAGAGAATAATGAGCAGTTCTTC. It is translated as CASSPWAPSLAGENNEQFF.